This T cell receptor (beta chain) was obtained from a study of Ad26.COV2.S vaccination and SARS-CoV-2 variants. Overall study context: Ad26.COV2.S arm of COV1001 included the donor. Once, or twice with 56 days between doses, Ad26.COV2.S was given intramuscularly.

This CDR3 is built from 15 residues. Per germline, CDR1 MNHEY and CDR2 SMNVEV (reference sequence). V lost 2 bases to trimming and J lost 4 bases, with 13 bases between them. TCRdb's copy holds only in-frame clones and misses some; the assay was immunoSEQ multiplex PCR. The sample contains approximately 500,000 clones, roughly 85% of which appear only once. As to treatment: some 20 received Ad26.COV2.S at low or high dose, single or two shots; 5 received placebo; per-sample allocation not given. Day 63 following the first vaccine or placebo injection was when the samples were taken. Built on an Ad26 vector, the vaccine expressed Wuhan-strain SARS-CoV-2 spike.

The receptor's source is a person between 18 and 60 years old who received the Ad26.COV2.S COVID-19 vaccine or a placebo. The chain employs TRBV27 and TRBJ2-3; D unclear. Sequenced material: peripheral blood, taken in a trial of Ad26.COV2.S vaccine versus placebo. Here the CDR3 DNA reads TGTGCCAGCAGTTTAGACGGCAGCTCCTCAGATACGCAGTATTTT. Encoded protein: CASSLDGSSSDTQYF.